These T cell receptor beta chains were read from a single sample in a study of blood T cell repertoires in COVID-19. Clones were read by immunoSEQ multiplex PCR, and TCRdb kept only the in-frame ones, dropping some. The repertoire holds around 360,000 clones, with about 90% as singletons. Input material: peripheral blood. These receptors were collected from a woman in her thirties with COVID-19, enrolled during active disease. Both conserved end residues are part of each CDR3. Fields, in order: D gene, clone size, J gene, V gene, CDR3 DNA, CDR3 protein. D genes are given only for firm matches. A row's size may be missing; if present it is once, few, many or a size class.

TRBD2	.	TRBJ2-1	TRBV7-9	TGTGCCAGCAGCGAGCGGGACCTAGCGTCCAATGAGCAGTTCTTC	CASSERDLASNEQFF
.	.	TRBJ1-5	TRBV6-2/TRBV6-3	TGTGCCAGCAGTTACCGGGACTCGCAGCATTTT	CASSYRDSQHF
.	.	TRBJ2-7	TRBV5-1	TGCGCCAGCAGCTTTTCCAGGTCGGATGAGCAGTACTTC	CASSFSRSDEQYF
.	few	TRBJ2-1	TRBV7-3	TGTGCCAGCAGCCCTACAGGGGGAGGGTCCGTCTCCTACAATGAGCAGTTCTTC	CASSPTGGGSVSYNEQFF
.	.	TRBJ2-2	TRBV21-1	TGTGCCAGTAGAAGACAGGCTCGGAACGGGGAGCTGTTTTTT	CASRRQARNGELFF
TRBD1	.	TRBJ2-7	TRBV9	TGTGCCAGCAGCCAAGGACAGGGTAAGGCGTACGAGCAGTACTTC	CASSQGQGKAYEQYF
.	.	TRBJ2-7	TRBV24-1	TGTGCCACCAGTGATAACAGGGACACCTACGAGCAGTACTTC	CATSDNRDTYEQYF
.	.	TRBJ2-5	TRBV7-9	TGTGCCAGCAGCTTCACAGGCCTAGAAGAGACCCAGTACTTC	CASSFTGLEETQYF
TRBD1	.	TRBJ1-2	TRBV6-5	TGTGCCAGCAGACTACAGGGGGCTTATGGCTACACCTTC	CASRLQGAYGYTF
.	.	TRBJ2-2	TRBV3-1/TRBV3-2	TGTGCCAGCAGGATTAGCGCCAACACCGGGGAGCTGTTTTTT	CASRISANTGELFF
TRBD1	.	TRBJ1-5	TRBV5-1	TGCGCCAGCAGCTTGCTAGGACAGGGTCAACCCCAGCATTTT	CASSLLGQGQPQHF
TRBD2	few	TRBJ2-5	TRBV5-1	TGCGCCAGCAGCTTCAGCGGGATAGAGACCCAGTACTTC	CASSFSGIETQYF
.	.	TRBJ2-2	TRBV5-3	TGTGCCAGAAGCTTGCAGGGGCTAACCGGGTCCACCGGGGAGCTGTTTTTT	CARSLQGLTGSTGELFF
.	.	TRBJ2-7	TRBV6-1	TGTGCCAGCAGTGAAGCACCTCGAGAGGCAGGGGCCCACGAGCAGTACTTC	CASSEAPREAGAHEQYF
.	.	TRBJ2-7	TRBV18	TGTGCCAGCTCACCCCAGGGTCTGGCGGGGTACGAGCAGTACTTC	CASSPQGLAGYEQYF
TRBD1	.	TRBJ1-4	TRBV9	TGTGCCAGCAGCCTCCGGGGACAGGGACAAGAAAAACTGTTTTTT	CASSLRGQGQEKLFF
.	.	TRBJ1-1	TRBV7-9	TGTGCCAGCACCCGACCCATTACGGGGACTGAAGCTTTCTTT	CASTRPITGTEAFF
.	.	TRBJ2-1	TRBV10-3	TGTGCCAGCGAGGAGCGGCATTACAATGAGCAGTTCTTC	CASEERHYNEQFF
TRBD2	.	TRBJ2-1	TRBV10-2	TGCGCCAGCAGTGAGGCGGGAGTAGCAAATGAGCAGTTCTTC	CASSEAGVANEQFF
.	.	TRBJ1-1	TRBV5-1	TGCGCCAGCAGCTTAAACAGCCAACCGAACACTGAAGCTTTCTTT	CASSLNSQPNTEAFF
TRBD2	.	TRBJ2-7	TRBV15	TGTGCCACCAGCCCCCGACGCGGACTAGCGGGAGATTTGGGCGAGCAGTACTTC	CATSPRRGLAGDLGEQYF
.	.	TRBJ1-1	TRBV5-1	TGCGCCAGCAGCCCGACAACGGCAAATACTGAAGCTTTCTTT	CASSPTTANTEAFF
.	.	TRBJ2-2	TRBV6-4	TGTGCCAGCAGTGACCACGGGACTTCGAACACCGGGGAGCTGTTTTTT	CASSDHGTSNTGELFF
.	once	TRBJ2-2	TRBV9	TGTGCCAGCAGCGTATCCAGCGGAGTTACCGGGGAGCTGTTTTTT	CASSVSSGVTGELFF